Sequencing of this TCR beta chain was carried out in a study of T cell repertoires in cytomegalovirus infection. Overall study context: Matching HLA type and CMV infection were both indicated by public TCR beta signatures. General study findings and limits: The ex vivo response was dominated by HLA-C-restricted CMV-specific TCR beta clonotypes. Based on cumulative public TCR beta family frequency, carriers of CMV plus the relevant HLA were identified.

At least ten counts were recorded for this clonotype. The target antigen is unknown. TCRdb analysed the reads with MiXCR anew, one entry per CDR3 protein. This table holds hundreds of thousands of distinct CDR3 sequences, around 10% found once. Sequenced: PBMCs. This TCR derives from a human donor in good health (CMV status not recorded). Some clones in this sample may be carry-over from other donors' samples.

CDR3 sequence (DNA): TGTGCCAGCAGCTTAGCGGGAGGGGCCACAGATACGCAGTATTTT. It codes for CASSLAGGATDTQYF. V and J are TRBV7-3 and TRBJ2-3, with 9 bases lining up with TRBD2. V lost 2 bases to trimming and J lost 2 bases; unmatched junction nucleotides: 2. The germline V gene encodes CDR1 SGHTA and CDR2 FQGTGA. The CDR3 covers 15 residues.